Presented here are 20 T cell receptor beta chains from one specimen sequenced in a study of T-cell memory formation after mild COVID-19. TCRdb re-called the 5' RACE reads with MiXCR, one entry per CDR3 protein. The table includes about 7,000 distinct CDR3 sequences, approximately 30% detected once. Source material: PBMCs or a T cell subset sorted from them (not recorded which). Source of these receptors: an adult woman who had mild COVID-19 (a few samples of this study predate the infection). Cell type and time point are not known.

This clonotype counts as medium-sized. The rearrangement links TRBV7-9 to TRBJ2-7, with a weak D call TRBD1 (5 bases). Trimming removed 5 bases from V and 7 bases from J, with 12 bases in between. This CDR3 spans 12 amino acids. The V gene's germline CDR1 is SEHNR and CDR2 FQNEAQ (reference sequence). The CDR3 sequence is CASSRGLREQYF. CDR3 coding DNA: TGTGCCAGCAGCAGGGGTCTTAGGGAGCAGTACTTC.

This clonotype was picked up many times. The chain links TRBV20-1 to TRBJ1-5; 10 nucleotides line up with TRBD1. Unmatched junction bases numbered 7, after V lost 0 bases and J lost 2 bases. The CDR3 contains 17 residues. The germline V gene has CDR1 DFQATT and CDR2 SNEGSKA (reference sequence). CDR3 region: CSAREGLGTGGNQPQHF. As DNA, the CDR3 is TGCAGTGCTAGAGAGGGGCTTGGGACAGGGGGCAATCAGCCCCAGCATTTT.

V is TRBV18 and J is TRBJ2-5; D is uncertain. Per germline, CDR1 KGHSH and CDR2 LQKENI. This CDR3 has 12 residues. V was cut by 5 bases and J by 5 bases, with 9 bases left in between. CDR3 bases: TGTGCCAGCTCAGAAGATAGGGAGACCCAGTACTTC. It codes for CASSEDRETQYF. The whole variable domain, remainder taken from reference TRBV18 and TRBJ2-5, is NAGVMQNPRHLVRRRGQEARLRCSPMKGHSHVYWYRQLPEEGLKFMVYLQKENIIDESGMPKERFSAEFPKEGPSILRIQQVVRGDSAAYFCASSEDRETQYFGPGTRLLVL.

This clonotype is medium-sized within its sample. V gene TRBV5-5 combines with J gene TRBJ1-1, with a possible D match to TRBD1 (6 bases). Germline assignment: CDR1 SGHKS and CDR2 YYEKEE (reference sequence). The CDR3 length is 12 residues. The ends were cut back, 4 bases at V and 4 bases at J, with 8 bases in the middle. The CDR3 nucleotides are TGTGCCAGCAGCGCACAGGGCACTGAAGCTTTCTTT. Translated, it gives CASSAQGTEAFF.

This clonotype was recorded once. The V gene is TRBV5-5, the J gene TRBJ2-2; D may be TRBD1 (6 bases). Trimming took 3 bases from V and 2 from J, leaving 11 bases between them. The germline V gene encodes CDR1 SGHKS and CDR2 YYEKEE (reference sequence). This CDR3 has 15 residues. CDR3 region: CASSWRQDNTGELFF. The CDR3 DNA follows: TGTGCCAGCAGCTGGCGACAGGATAACACCGGGGAGCTGTTTTTT.

This clonotype is labeled as medium-sized (0.01 to 0.1%). The chain recombines TRBV27 with TRBJ2-1; D might be TRBD1 (5 bases). V lost 8 bases and J 4 bases, leaving 18 bases between the germline ends. The CDR3 sequence is 15 residues long. From germline, CDR1 is MNHEY and CDR2 SMNVEV (reference sequence). CDR3 protein: CASGLKGLGYNEQFF. The CDR3 nucleotides are TGTGCCAGCGGCCTGAAGGGGCTGGGATACAATGAGCAGTTCTTC.

The chain couples TRBV6-2 or TRBV6-3 to TRBJ2-4; D not resolved. Per the germline V gene, CDR1 is MNHEY and CDR2 is SVGEGT. V shed 5 bases and J shed 13 bases, with 12 bases lying between them. The CDR3 length is 11 residues. The CDR3 spells CASSPSTRQYF. The CDR3 DNA follows: TGTGCCAGCAGTCCCTCCACCCGACAGTACTTC.

This clonotype was seen just once. The genes are TRBV12-3 or TRBV12-4 and TRBJ1-1; no definite D call. With 6 bases removed from V and 5 bases from J, the gap between germline ends came to 13 bases. The CDR3 is 13 amino acids. The CDR3 bases are TGTGCCAGCAGAACGAGAGGGCGTACTGAAGCTTTCTTT. It is translated as CASRTRGRTEAFF.

This clonotype has at least ten counts. The chain joins TRBV13 to TRBJ1-1, with a possible D match to TRBD1 (5 bases). This CDR3 comprises 12 residues. Looked up from germline, CDR1 is PRHDT and CDR2 is FYEKMQ (reference sequence). The V and J ends lost 11 bases and 5 bases respectively, with 15 bases between them. The DNA of the CDR3 is TGTGCCTTCGGGAGGGGCTTTACTGAAGCTTTCTTT. It codes for CAFGRGFTEAFF.

This clonotype came up many times. The chain couples TRBV7-6 to TRBJ1-1; TRBD1 is a possible D gene (6 bases). The V and J ends lost 2 bases and 7 bases respectively, with 14 bases between them. CDR3 size: 14 residues. Germline V gene sequence: CDR1 SGHVS, CDR2 FNYEAQ. CDR3 nucleotides: TGTGCCAGCAGCTTATCCGAAGGGGGTTTTGAAGCTTTCTTT. It encodes CASSLSEGGFEAFF.

By share, this clonotype counts as medium-sized. This chain joins TRBV27 and TRBJ2-3; D possibly corresponds to TRBD2 (5 bases). This CDR3 is 13 amino acids long. V gave up 5 bases and J gave up 6 bases, with 12 bases separating them. Germline CDR1 reads MNHEY; CDR2 reads SMNVEV (reference sequence). CDR3 protein: CASSEISADTQYF. For the CDR3, the DNA is TGTGCCAGCAGTGAAATTAGCGCGGATACGCAGTATTTT.

J is TRBJ2-7 and V is TRBV5-4, with TRBD2 matching 8 bases. CDR1 is SGHNT, CDR2 YYREEE, per germline (reference sequence). Losses at the gene ends were 4 bases for V and 4 bases for J; bases not matched to a gene: 16. This CDR3 has 17 residues. In DNA form, the CDR3 reads TGTGCCAGCAGCCGAGGGGGGGGGAGCGGGAGTCAATACGAGCAGTACTTC. Its translation is CASSRGGGSGSQYEQYF.

Relative to its sample, this clonotype is medium-sized. This sequence joins TRBV5-1 and TRBJ2-2; D is unclear. The CDR3 is 11 amino acids. Deletions cut 6 bases from V and 4 bases from J, with 4 bases between. The germline CDR1 and CDR2 sequences are SGHRS and YFSETQ. The CDR3 DNA follows: TGCGCCAGCACAGGCACCGGGGAGCTGTTTTTT. Its translation is CASTGTGELFF.

This clonotype is categorized as medium-sized. The chain employs TRBV6-2 or TRBV6-3 and TRBJ2-7; 15 positions match TRBD2. The V gene end was trimmed by 5 bases and the J gene end by 0 bases; junction bases not matched to a gene: 8. CDR3 size: 18 residues. CDR1 and CDR2 (germline): MNHEY, SVGEGT. The CDR3 spells CASSTRTSGRAGSYEQYF. DNA for the CDR3: TGTGCCAGCAGTACCCGGACTAGCGGGAGGGCCGGCTCCTACGAGCAGTACTTC.

V gene TRBV6-5 combines with J gene TRBJ2-1; a possible D gene is TRBD2 (5 bases). V lost 6 bases and J lost 9, with 12 bases in between. The length of the CDR3 is 12 residues. The germline V gene encodes CDR1 MNHEY and CDR2 SVGAGI. CDR3 DNA: TGTGCCAGCAGAAACGGGGTAGGTGAGCAGTTCTTC. This codes for CASRNGVGEQFF.

There are many counts of this clonotype. The gene calls are TRBV24-1 and TRBJ2-1; a weak D match, TRBD1 (5 bases). The germline CDR1 and CDR2 sequences are KGHDR and SFDVKD. This CDR3 region has 12 residues. V lost 3 bases to trimming and J lost 15 bases, with 14 bases between them. The CDR3 sequence is CATSDTRQLRFF. Written as DNA, the CDR3 is TGTGCCACCAGTGATACTCGACAGTTACGGTTCTTC.

This clonotype was detected many times. This sequence joins TRBV7-9 and TRBJ2-1, with D maybe TRBD1 (6 bases). This CDR3 comprises 17 residues. The germline gives CDR1 SEHNR, CDR2 FQNEAQ (reference sequence). Between the trimmed V and J ends, which lost 2 bases and 0 bases, there was a span of 14 bases. The CDR3 is CASSLSQGLASYNEQFF. The DNA for the CDR3 is TGTGCCAGCAGCTTATCCCAGGGGCTGGCCTCCTACAATGAGCAGTTCTTC.

The chain links TRBV7-8 to TRBJ2-7; no clear D gene. Germline values: CDR1 SGHVS, CDR2 FQNEAQ. The V gene lost 0 bases and the J gene lost 3 bases, with 15 bases spanning the gap. The CDR3 covers 16 residues. The CDR3 nucleotides are TGTGCCAGCAGCTTAGCGCTCGACCCCTCGGGCTACGAGCAGTACTTC. It is translated as CASSLALDPSGYEQYF.

This clonotype has ten or more counts. J is TRBJ2-2 and V is TRBV7-6, with a weak D call TRBD1 (6 bases). This CDR3 is 17 amino acids long. CDR1 is SGHVS and CDR2 is FNYEAQ in the germline V gene. The ends were cut back, 4 bases at V and 0 bases at J, with 15 bases in the middle. The CDR3 here is CASSSHSDRPNTGELFF. CDR3 nucleotide sequence: TGTGCCAGCAGCTCCCATTCGGACAGACCGAACACCGGGGAGCTGTTTTTT. The full variable domain, in which reference TRBV7-6 and TRBJ2-2 provide the parts outside the CDR3, is GAGVSQSPRYKVTKRGQDVALRCDPISGHVSLYWYRQALGQGPEFLTYFNYEAQQDKSGLPNDRFSAERPEGSISTLTIQRTEQRDSAMYRCASSSHSDRPNTGELFFGEGSRLTVL.

This clonotype appeared many times. The chain links TRBV7-9 to TRBJ1-5; D uncertain. There are 20 residues in the CDR3. From germline, CDR1 is SEHNR and CDR2 FQNEAQ (reference sequence). Deletions cut 5 bases from V and 2 bases from J, with 28 bases between. The CDR3 DNA reads TGTGCCAGCAGCGCGACGCACGGCGGAGGGAATCGATTTGGCAATCAGCCCCAGCATTTT. Translating it yields CASSATHGGGNRFGNQPQHF.